This section outlines one T cell receptor beta chain sequence together with its context. The antigen it recognizes is unknown. The record has no base qualities; no much larger clone is one base away. CDR1 and CDR2, per the germline V gene, are MRHNA and SNTAGT. The CDR3 runs 16 amino acids, cysteine and phenylalanine included. Left in the record is the CDR3 DNA by itself, 48 bases read in frame from the first base. Trimming leaves V shorter by 5 bases and J shorter by 4 bases, with the junction holding 11 bases beyond the gene matches. A second Seattle source provided samples from volunteer blood donors who had recovered from COVID-19. Collaborating institutions collected whole blood in K2EDTA tubes following their own protocols. For TCRbeta analysis, collaborator samples were shipped as frozen whole blood, as isolated PBMCs, or as DNA extracted from either sample type. TCRbeta CDR3 regions were amplified from genomic DNA using the immunoSEQ Assay, a bias-controlled multiplex PCR. The original pipeline was this. Nucleated cell counts per sample were estimated from amplification of reference gene primers within the assay. Sequence reads were collapsed and filtered to measure the absolute abundance of every unique TCRbeta CDR3 rearrangement. For each sample, productive Simpson clonality was calculated as the square root of Simpson's diversity index over productive rearrangements. TCRdb obtained this table from immuneACCESS and retained in-frame rearrangements with V and J assigned. These tables miss some clones; where compared with another copy, unresolved V genes account for less than half of the shortfall, and the remainder is unexplained. That table gives V, J and clone size, and the DNA gave D and trimming. This sample comprises approximately 120,000 clones, approximately 83% of them detected only once. The ten largest make up about 18% of the sample.

The data derive from a study of blood T cell repertoires in COVID-19 (dated by TCRdb to between 2020 and 2021). Context from the whole study: Collaborator samples came from the United States, Italy and Spain and covered acute and convalescent phases of COVID-19. Where HLA class I and class II types were available, the types were taken from metadata supplied by the sample provider, not from assay-based typing. The repertoires were made available in a free public database intended to serve as a resource for research on the immune response to SARS-CoV-2. The samples were drawn from two sources: the first 160 participants of the ongoing ImmuneRACE study, and fewer than 1,500 subjects contributed by 6 global collaborators. Subjects who had been exposed to COVID-19, were actively infected with it, or had recovered from it provided the deeply sampled blood TCRbeta repertoires that made up the dataset. Sample metadata almost always included a de-identified subject ID, COVID-19 status, age in years and sex. The prospective study material was composed of cDNA or gDNA derived from T cells, B-cell-depleted T cells, or PBMCs.

Findings and caveats that apply to the study as a whole: The amount of clinical and demographic metadata varied by source and participant and was provided uncurated.

The sequence joins TRBV6-4 to TRBJ2-1; the central 7 bases match TRBD1. This TCR came from a woman aged 45-65 years who had recovered from COVID-19. The sequencing sample was made of peripheral blood. The CDR3 is CASSTRQGIPYNEQFF. Read as DNA, the sequence is TGTGCCAGCAGTACTAGACAGGGAATCCCTTACAATGAGCAGTTCTTC.